These 22 T cell receptor beta chains were all obtained from the same sample, sequenced in a study of response to subunit inactivated influenza vaccine. TCRdb redid the calling of the RT-PCR reads with MiXCR, one entry per CDR3 protein. The sample lists fewer than 800,000 distinct CDR3 sequences; around a sixth were seen once. Specimen: PBMCs from blood, collected 11 to 12 days after vaccination. These receptors originate from a man aged 50 to 59 who received an inactivated influenza vaccine.

A word on this clonotype: This may arise from a read error, as a much more abundant clone is one base away. J is TRBJ2-5 and V is TRBV12-3 or TRBV12-4; D may match TRBD1 or TRBD2 (5 bases each). The CDR3 consists of 13 residues. Between the trimmed V and J ends, which lost 8 bases and 5 bases, there was a span of 15 bases. The CDR3 region has the DNA TGTGCCAGCCAAACGGGGCTGGGGGAGACCCAGTACTTC. Its protein is CASQTGLGETQYF.

The chain is built from TRBV10-3 and TRBJ2-1; tentatively, D is TRBD2 (5 bases). Germline V gives CDR1 ENHRY, CDR2 SYGVKD. CDR3 length equals 15 residues. The ends were cut back, 2 bases at V and 2 bases at J, with 10 bases in the middle. DNA of the CDR3: TGTGCCATCAGTGAGGGGCGAGCGGCCTACAATGAGCAGTTCTTC. It yields the protein CAISEGRAAYNEQFF.

This clonotype appeared many times. The chain uses TRBV6-1 and TRBJ1-2, with unresolved D. CDR3 length: 14 amino acids. Germline values: CDR1 MNHNS, CDR2 SASEGT. V lost 6 bases to trimming and J lost 5 bases, with 16 bases between them. CDR3 nucleotide sequence: TGTGCCAGCAGCCCCCAGCATCCCGGGTATGGCTACACCTTC. It yields the protein CASSPQHPGYGYTF.

This clonotype was observed a handful of times. This rearrangement joins TRBV15 to TRBJ2-7, with TRBD1 as a possible D gene (5 bases). V was shortened by 0 bases and J by 4 bases, with 10 bases between the two germline ends. CDR1 and CDR2 (germline): LNHNV, YYDKDF (reference sequence). The CDR3 has 14 residues. CDR3 sequence reads: CATSREAGMYEQYF. The CDR3, as DNA: TGTGCCACCAGCAGAGAGGCAGGGATGTACGAGCAGTACTTC. Variable domain in full (rest from reference TRBV15 and TRBJ2-7): DAMVIQNPRYQVTQFGKPVTLSCSQTLNHNVMYWYQQKSSQAPKLLFHYYDKDFNNEADTPDNFQSRRPNTSFCFLDIRSPGLGDTAMYLCATSREAGMYEQYFGPGTRLTVT.

V and J are TRBV7-9 and TRBJ2-1; D remains ambiguous. Germline values: CDR1 SEHNR, CDR2 FQNEAQ (reference sequence). The CDR3 is made up of 17 amino acids. V shed 1 base and J shed 0 bases, with 13 bases lying between them. In DNA, the CDR3 is TGTGCCAGCAGCTTAGTTTGGCCGGAACCCTCCTACAATGAGCAGTTCTTC. Its protein product is CASSLVWPEPSYNEQFF.

V gene TRBV7-9 combines with J gene TRBJ1-4; D might be TRBD1 (6 bases). The CDR3 contains 16 residues. Per germline, CDR1 SEHNR and CDR2 FQNEAQ (reference sequence). V lost 5 bases, J lost 0 bases, and 13 bases lay in between. The CDR3 spells CASSQRAGATNEKLFF. CDR3 sequence (DNA): TGTGCCAGCAGCCAACGTGCAGGGGCAACTAATGAAAAACTGTTTTTT.

This clonotype turned up a few times. The rearrangement uses TRBV6-2 or TRBV6-3 and TRBJ1-5; TRBD1 might be the D (5 bases). The V end lost 3 bases, the J end lost 0 bases, and 9 bases lay between the germline ends. From germline, CDR1 is MNHEY and CDR2 SVGEGT. This CDR3 region has 15 residues. The CDR3 coding sequence is TGTGCCAGCAGTTATGAGGGACGTAGCAATCAGCCCCAGCATTTT. It specifies CASSYEGRSNQPQHF.

The table lists this clonotype with a few counts. The rearrangement joins TRBV4-3 to TRBJ1-2, with 9 positions matching TRBD1. Germline V gives CDR1 LGHNA, CDR2 YSLEER. This CDR3 spans 15 amino acids. V was clipped by 0 bases and J by 4 bases; unmatched bases: 3. The CDR3 DNA reads TGCGCCAGCAGCCAAGATGGGACAGGGACCTATGGCTACACCTTC. Its protein product is CASSQDGTGTYGYTF.

This clonotype was counted only a few times. J is TRBJ2-7 and V is TRBV2, with D possibly TRBD2 on 5 matching bases. The V and J ends lost 0 bases and 10 bases respectively, with 13 bases between them. Germline CDR1 and CDR2: SNHLY and FYNNEI. The CDR3 runs to 13 residues. CDR3 residues: CASSEAFRDIQYF. The CDR3 region has the DNA TGTGCCAGCAGTGAAGCGTTCCGGGATATACAGTACTTC.

This clonotype showed up just a few times. The genes are TRBV4-3 and TRBJ2-7; D gene unclear. The CDR3 extends over 14 amino acids. V dropped 0 bases and J dropped 3 bases, with 9 bases sitting between them. Germline CDR1 LGHNA, CDR2 YSLEER. The CDR3 DNA sequence: TGCGCCAGCAGCCAAGATGCCCGCGGCTACGAGCAGTACTTC. Translating it yields CASSQDARGYEQYF.

This clonotype occurred a few times. The chain has TRBV7-9 and TRBJ2-4; 7 bases are a match to TRBD2. J was trimmed by 7 bases and V by 4 bases; bases with no gene match: 7. This CDR3 spans 14 amino acids. Germline lookup yields CDR1 SEHNR and CDR2 FQNEAQ (reference sequence). DNA of the CDR3: TGTGCCAGCAGCTGGGAAGCGGGGCGGAACATTCAGTACTTC. Its protein is CASSWEAGRNIQYF.

This clonotype has a handful of counts. The V gene is TRBV5-1, the J gene TRBJ2-2, with D perhaps matching TRBD2 (5 bases). This CDR3 comprises 14 residues. The germline CDR1 and CDR2 sequences are SGHRS and YFSETQ. V was shortened by 5 bases and J by 4 bases, with 12 bases between the two germline ends. CDR3 in amino acids: CASSFAGVTGELFF. In nucleotides, the CDR3 is TGCGCCAGCAGTTTCGCGGGCGTCACCGGGGAGCTGTTTTTT. The full variable domain, its missing parts supplied by reference TRBV5-1 and TRBJ2-2, is KAGVTQTPRYLIKTRGQQVTLSCSPISGHRSVSWYQQTPGQGLQFLFEYFSETQRNKGNFPGRFSGRQFSNSRSEMNVSTLELGDSALYLCASSFAGVTGELFFGEGSRLTVL.

This chain uses TRBV12-3 or TRBV12-4 with TRBJ2-7; D gene unclear. CDR3 length: 14 amino acids. Trimming shortened V by 3 bases and J by 1 base, and 10 bases separated the two germline ends. The CDR3 here is CASSFRMGSYEQYF. The CDR3 nucleotides read TGTGCCAGCAGTTTCCGGATGGGTTCCTACGAGCAGTACTTC.

The chain employs TRBV20-1 and TRBJ2-7, with D possibly being TRBD2 (5 bases). Germline V gene sequence: CDR1 DFQATT, CDR2 SNEGSKA (reference sequence). The CDR3 has 13 amino acids. The V and J ends lost 7 bases and 4 bases respectively, with 17 bases between them. The chain's CDR3 is CSVEGLAGYEQYF. CDR3 coding DNA: TGCAGTGTCGAAGGGCTAGCAGGTTACGAGCAGTACTTC.

This clonotype has at least ten counts. The chain has TRBV16 and TRBJ2-7; 8 bases agree with TRBD2. Germline V CDR1 and CDR2: KGHSY, FQNENV. Trimming at V came to 8 bases and at J to 9 bases, leaving 21 bases not matched to a gene. The CDR3 has 16 residues. The CDR3 bases are TGTGCCAGCCGGGGTAGCGGGACTCCTCCGGATATAGGGCAGTACTTC. Translating it yields CASRGSGTPPDIGQYF.

This clonotype was picked up many times. V usage is TRBV5-5 and J usage is TRBJ2-3; 9 bases fit TRBD1. The CDR3 contains 15 residues. After removal of 5 bases from V and 1 base from J, the junction contained 5 bases not matched to a gene. Germline-derived CDR1 and CDR2 are SGHKS and YYEKEE (reference sequence). CDR3 sequence: CASRRDRVRTDTQYF. The CDR3 coding sequence is TGTGCCAGCAGACGGGACAGGGTGCGCACAGATACGCAGTATTTT.

This clonotype was counted a few times. The chain joins TRBV7-9 to TRBJ1-2, with D unresolved. The CDR3 sequence is 12 residues long. The germline V gene encodes CDR1 SEHNR and CDR2 FQNEAQ (reference sequence). Deletions cut 2 bases from V and 7 bases from J, with 8 bases between. The CDR3 region is CASSLPLGGYTF. In DNA form, the CDR3 reads TGTGCCAGCAGCTTACCCCTCGGTGGCTACACCTTC.

The chain uses TRBV5-6 and TRBJ1-5, with 9 bases lining up with TRBD1. J lost 3 bases, V lost 5 bases, and 6 bases had no gene match. Germline V gene sequence: CDR1 SGHDT, CDR2 YYEEEE. The CDR3 loop spans 15 amino acids. The CDR3 region is CASSFGTGINQPQHF. The CDR3 DNA follows: TGTGCCAGCAGTTTCGGGACAGGGATCAATCAGCCCCAGCATTTT.

This clonotype was observed many times. V usage is TRBV9 and J usage is TRBJ1-2, with 7 positions matching TRBD1. CDR1 SGDLS and CDR2 YYNGEE come from the germline V gene. V lost 0 bases to trimming and J lost 5 bases; unmatched junction nucleotides: 7. The CDR3 loop spans 15 amino acids. In DNA form, the CDR3 reads TGTGCCAGCAGCGTAGGGGGAAGGACAGGTTATGGCTACACCTTC. It translates to CASSVGGRTGYGYTF.

The chain joins TRBV5-1 to TRBJ1-1, with TRBD1 matching over 7 bases. CDR1 SGHRS and CDR2 YFSETQ come from the germline V gene. The CDR3 runs to 16 residues. J gave up 3 bases and V 3 bases, and 11 bases lay outside the gene matches. The CDR3 reads CASSWTTGNIDTEAFF. The CDR3 bases are TGCGCCAGCAGCTGGACGACAGGGAACATTGACACTGAAGCTTTCTTT.

This clonotype turned up a few times. The chain recombines TRBV7-9 with TRBJ2-5; maybe TRBD2 (5 bases). The V gene's germline CDR1 is SEHNR and CDR2 FQNEAQ (reference sequence). The CDR3 extends over 16 amino acids. V lost 1 base to trimming and J lost 2 bases, with 14 bases between them. CDR3 DNA sequence: TGTGCCAGCAGCTTAGACCATGGCCGCGGGCAAGAGACCCAGTACTTC. Translation gives CASSLDHGRGQETQYF.

In this sample, this clonotype turned up many times. The rearrangement uses TRBV10-3 and TRBJ2-1; D possibly corresponds to TRBD1 (6 bases). Trimming took off 6 bases at V and 8 bases at J, with 17 bases between the two ends. CDR1 and CDR2 (germline): ENHRY, SYGVKD. The CDR3 spans 14 residues. The DNA for the CDR3 is TGTGCCATCAGGAATCGGAGCAGGGGCTATGAGCAGTTCTTC. Its protein is CAIRNRSRGYEQFF.